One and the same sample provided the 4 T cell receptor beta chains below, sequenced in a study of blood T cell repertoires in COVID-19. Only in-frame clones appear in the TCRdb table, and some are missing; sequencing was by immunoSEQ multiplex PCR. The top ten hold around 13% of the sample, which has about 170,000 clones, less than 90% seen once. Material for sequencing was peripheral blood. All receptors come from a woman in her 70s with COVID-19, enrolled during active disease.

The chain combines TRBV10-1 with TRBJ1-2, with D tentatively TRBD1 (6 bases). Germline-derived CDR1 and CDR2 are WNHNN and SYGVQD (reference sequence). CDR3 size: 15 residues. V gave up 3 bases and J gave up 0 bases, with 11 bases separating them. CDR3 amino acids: CASSEGAGANYGYTF. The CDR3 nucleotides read TGCGCCAGCAGTGAAGGGGCAGGGGCTAACTATGGCTACACCTTC.

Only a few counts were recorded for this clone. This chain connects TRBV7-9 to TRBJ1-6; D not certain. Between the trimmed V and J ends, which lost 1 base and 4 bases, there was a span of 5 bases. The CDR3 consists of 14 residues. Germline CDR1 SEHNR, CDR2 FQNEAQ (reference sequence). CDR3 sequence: CASSLDGYNSPLHF. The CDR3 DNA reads TGTGCCAGCAGCTTAGACGGGTATAATTCACCCCTCCACTTT.

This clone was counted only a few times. This chain's CDR3 is CASSQDPGANYGYTF. The CDR3 coding sequence is TGCGCCAGCAGCCAAGATCCCGGAGCTAACTATGGCTACACCTTC. The rearrangement joins TRBV4-1 to TRBJ1-2; no definite D call. The V end lost 0 bases, the J end lost 0 bases, and 8 bases lay between the germline ends. The CDR3 loop spans 15 amino acids. CDR1 is MGHRA and CDR2 is YSYEKL in the germline V gene.

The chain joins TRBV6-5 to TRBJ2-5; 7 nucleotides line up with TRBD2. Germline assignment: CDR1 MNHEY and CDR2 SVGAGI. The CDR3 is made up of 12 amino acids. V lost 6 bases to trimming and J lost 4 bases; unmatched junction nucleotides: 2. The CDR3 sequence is CASSREGETQYF. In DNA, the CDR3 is TGTGCCAGCAGCAGGGAGGGAGAGACCCAGTACTTC.